This record concerns one T cell receptor beta chain sequence. Its binding antigen is unknown. No much larger clone is present one base from it, and per-base qualities are unavailable. TCRbeta CDR3 regions were amplified from genomic DNA by means of the immunoSEQ Assay, a bias-controlled multiplex PCR. On the authors' methods: Nucleated cell counts per sample were estimated from amplification of reference gene primers within the assay. To quantify the absolute abundance of each unique TCRbeta CDR3 rearrangement, sequence reads were collapsed and filtered. Productive Simpson clonality was computed per sample as the square root of Simpson's diversity index over productive rearrangements. TCRdb re-hosts the immuneACCESS table, in-frame sequences only. Its copies lack some clones; in the studies checked, an unresolved V gene accounts for under half of them, and the cause for the rest is not known. V, J and clone size are those of that table, while D and trimming were read from the DNA. Counted in this sample were roughly 280,000 clones; 84% of them appeared once. Jointly, the top ten make up under 5% of the sample.

Measured from the cysteine to the phenylalanine, the CDR3 is 18 residues long. Just the 54-base CDR3 DNA is kept, in frame starting at base 1. The germline V gene sets CDR1 to MDHEN and CDR2 to SYDVKM. Here V drops 7 bases and J drops 4 bases, and the junction holds 21 bases not matched to any gene. The data were obtained in a study of blood T cell repertoires in COVID-19 (dated by TCRdb to the early 2020s). Notes on the research overall: Samples from collaborators originated in the United States, Italy and Spain and spanned both the acute and convalescent phases of COVID-19. The prospective study material was composed of cDNA or gDNA derived from T cells, B-cell-depleted T cells, or PBMCs. The dataset comprised deeply sampled blood TCRbeta repertoires from subjects exposed to, actively infected with, or recovered from COVID-19. The repertoires were released in a freely available public database intended as a resource for research on the immune response to SARS-CoV-2. Samples came from the ongoing ImmuneRACE study (first 160 participants) plus 1,254 subjects from 6 global collaborators. Nearly every sample came with metadata listing a de-identified subject ID, COVID-19 status, age in years and sex. HLA class I and class II types, where available, came from metadata supplied by the sample provider rather than from assay-based typing. The investigation overall reported the following: Clinical and demographic metadata were provided uncurated, with the amount varying by source and participant.

Whole blood was collected in K2EDTA tubes by collaborating institutions according to the institutions' own protocols. For TCRbeta analysis, collaborators shipped samples in one of three forms: frozen whole blood, isolated PBMCs, or DNA extracted from either of those sample types. The clonotype was recovered from a man in his sixties with acute or convalescent COVID-19. The rearrangement joined TRBV28 to TRBJ1-1, with 7 central nucleotides matching TRBD1. Sequencing was performed on peripheral blood. DNA sequence: TGTGCCAGCACCCCCCGGTTCGTAGGGGGCTATAAAAGCACTGAAGCTTTCTTT. This gives the protein CASTPRFVGGYKSTEAFF.